A single sample gave rise to the 21 T cell receptor beta chains below, sequenced in a study of shared clonotypes between healthy human individuals. Only in-frame clones appear in the TCRdb table, and some are missing; sequencing was by immunoSEQ multiplex PCR. This table holds 450,000 to 650,000 clones, roughly 79% found once. The material sequenced was PBMCs. Receptors originate from a woman in her thirties or forties in good health. Some clones in this sample may be carry-over from other donors' samples.

CDR3 sequence reads: CASSLALTTTKNIQYF. CDR3 nucleotides: TGCGCCAGCAGCTTGGCCCTTACAACTACCAAAAACATTCAGTACTTC. V usage is TRBV5-1 and J usage is TRBJ2-4; D uncertain. The germline V gene encodes CDR1 SGHRS and CDR2 YFSETQ. The CDR3 sequence is 16 residues long. Trimming removed 0 bases from V and 2 bases from J, with 12 bases in between. Filled out from reference TRBV5-1 and TRBJ2-4, the complete variable domain reads KAGVTQTPRYLIKTRGQQVTLSCSPISGHRSVSWYQQTPGQGLQFLFEYFSETQRNKGNFPGRFSGRQFSNSRSEMNVSTLELGDSALYLCASSLALTTTKNIQYFGAGTRLSVL.

In this sample, this clone turned up once. The V call is TRBV7-9, the J call TRBJ2-3; 8 positions agree with TRBD2. V dropped 0 bases and J dropped 0; count of bases not matched to a gene: 2. This CDR3 region has 16 residues. Germline assignment: CDR1 SEHNR and CDR2 FQNEAQ (reference sequence). CDR3 nucleotide sequence: TGTGCCAGCAGCTTAGCGGCGGGAGGAAGCACAGATACGCAGTATTTT. Translating gives CASSLAAGGSTDTQYF.

The J gene is TRBJ1-5, the V gene TRBV2; 7 nucleotides align to TRBD1. Germline-derived CDR1 and CDR2 are SNHLY and FYNNEI. The ends lost 6 bases at V and 1 base at J; junction bases unmatched: 6. CDR3 length: 15 residues. CDR3 coding DNA: TGTGCCAGCAGCCGGGACAGTCTAAGCAATCAGCCCCAGCATTTT. This encodes CASSRDSLSNQPQHF.

The rearrangement joins TRBV10-3 to TRBJ2-1, with 10 positions matching TRBD2. This CDR3 comprises 18 residues. V shed 6 bases, J shed 5 bases, and the junction held 16 bases outside the gene matches. The germline V gene encodes CDR1 ENHRY and CDR2 SYGVKD. DNA for the CDR3: TGTGCCATCAGCGAGCCCCACCTCACTAGCGGGGTAGACAATGAGCAGTTCTTC. This encodes CAISEPHLTSGVDNEQFF.

On this clone: Other DNA sequences in the same sample also yield this CDR3. The chain is built from TRBV19 and TRBJ1-5; possibly TRBD1 for D (5 bases). Germline values: CDR1 LNHDA, CDR2 SQIVND (reference sequence). The CDR3 extends over 13 amino acids. The V end was cut by 4 bases, the J end by 7 bases, with 11 bases between. CDR3 sequence (DNA): TGTGCCAGTAGTACTCAGGGTGGGCAGCCCCAGCATTTT. Translation: CASSTQGGQPQHF.

The chain uses TRBV19 and TRBJ1-1, with D unclear. The V gene lost 2 bases and the J gene lost 1 base, with 5 bases spanning the gap. From germline, CDR1 is LNHDA and CDR2 SQIVND (reference sequence). The CDR3 runs to 13 residues. As DNA, the CDR3 is TGTGCCAGTAGTATAACTTCGAACACTGAAGCTTTCTTT. It yields the protein CASSITSNTEAFF.

The rearrangement joins TRBV29-1 to TRBJ1-4; D unresolved. There are 13 residues in the CDR3. Trimming stripped 6 bases from V and 6 bases from J, with 14 bases between. From germline, CDR1 is SQVTM and CDR2 ANQGSEA. CDR3 coding DNA: TGCAGCGTCTCTACGCACGAGGATGAAAAACTGTTTTTT. As protein: CSVSTHEDEKLFF.

About this clone: The junction shows a germline mismatch at one end, possibly a read error. V is TRBV28 and J is TRBJ2-7; perhaps D is TRBD1 or TRBD2 (7 bases each). The germline V gene has CDR1 MDHEN and CDR2 SYDVKM. The CDR3 contains 15 residues. The CDR3 DNA is TGTGCCAGCAGCCCAGGGGGGGGAGGCCCTTACGAACAGTACTTC. Protein sequence: CASSPGGGGPYEQYF. The whole variable domain, filled in from reference TRBV28 and TRBJ2-7, reads DVKVTQSSRYLVKRTGEKVFLECVQDMDHENMFWYRQDPGLGLRLIYFSYDVKMKEKGDIPEGYSVSREKKERFSLILESASTNQTSMYLCASSPGGGGPYEQYFGPGTRLTVT.

The V gene is TRBV16, the J gene TRBJ1-2; tentative D call: TRBD1 (5 bases). Trimming cost V 1 base and J 4 bases, with 13 bases left between them. CDR3 length equals 15 residues. The germline gives CDR1 KGHSY, CDR2 FQNENV. As DNA, the CDR3 is TGTGCCAGCAGCCAATATTACGGGGACGGCTATGGCTACACCTTC. This sequence encodes CASSQYYGDGYGYTF.

The V gene is TRBV29-1, the J gene TRBJ1-5; D not resolved. This CDR3 spans 15 amino acids. V was trimmed by 2 bases and J by 6 bases, leaving 17 bases between them. Germline V gene data show CDR1 as SQVTM and CDR2 as ANQGSEA. In DNA form, the CDR3 reads TGCAGCGTTGAATCGGAGGGCCTCACATGTCAGCCCCAGCATTTT. Translation: CSVESEGLTCQPQHF. The full variable domain, rest sourced from reference TRBV29-1 and TRBJ1-5, is SAVISQKPSRDICQRGTSLTIQCQVDSQVTMMFWYRQQPGQSLTLIATANQGSEATYESGFVIDKFPISRPNLTFSTLTVSNMSPEDSSIYLCSVESEGLTCQPQHFGDGTRLSIL.

The genes are TRBV5-4 and TRBJ1-2; D possibly corresponds to TRBD1 (5 bases). Germline V gives CDR1 SGHNT, CDR2 YYREEE (reference sequence). V was cut by 0 bases and J by 2 bases, with 8 bases left in between. This CDR3 is built from 14 residues. CDR3 coding DNA: TGTGCCAGCAGCTTGGGGCAGGGCAACTATGGCTACACCTTC. This encodes CASSLGQGNYGYTF.

As regards this clone: The likely explanation is a read error, given a far larger clone one base away. The same CDR3 is also encoded by other DNA sequences in this sample. This chain links TRBV7-9 with TRBJ1-1; D ambiguous. This CDR3 has 11 amino acids. Germline assignment: CDR1 SEHNR and CDR2 FQNEAQ (reference sequence). V was trimmed by 5 bases and J by 8 bases, leaving 9 bases between them. The CDR3 is CASSRQFEAFF. Here the CDR3 DNA reads TGTGCCAGCAGCCGGCAGTTCGAAGCTTTCTTT.

The chain is built from TRBV6-6 and TRBJ1-5; perhaps TRBD1 as D (5 bases). CDR1 is MNHNY, CDR2 SVGAGI, per germline (reference sequence). This CDR3 comprises 16 residues. V was clipped by 7 bases and J by 0 bases, with 16 bases between them. CDR3 sequence (DNA): TGTGCCAGCACCAACCGGGGGGGTAATAGCAATCAGCCCCAGCATTTT. Residues: CASTNRGGNSNQPQHF.

V gene TRBV4-2 combines with J gene TRBJ2-3; 7 nucleotides line up with TRBD2. Trimming took 3 bases from V and 0 from J; bases not matched to a gene: 6. Germline values: CDR1 LGHNA, CDR2 YNFKEQ. The CDR3 runs 16 residues. CDR3 in amino acids: CASSQSLAASTDTQYF. The CDR3, as DNA: TGTGCCAGCAGCCAGAGCCTAGCGGCAAGCACAGATACGCAGTATTTT.

Comments on this clone: This may be a read error, as it is one base from a much larger clone. The rearrangement joins TRBV9 to TRBJ1-1; D may be TRBD1 (6 bases). This CDR3 is built from 16 residues. Trimming cost V 1 base and J 3 bases, with 16 bases left between them. Germline assignment: CDR1 SGDLS and CDR2 YYNGEE. Here the CDR3 reads CASSVTQGPGDTEAFF. The CDR3 DNA follows: TGTGCCAGCAGCGTAACTCAGGGGCCGGGGGACACTGAAGCTTTCTTT.

The chain couples TRBV10-2 to TRBJ2-1; 10 bases match TRBD2. The CDR3 covers 15 residues. Trimming took 6 bases from V and 2 from J; bases not matched to a gene: 4. Per the germline V gene, CDR1 is WSHSY and CDR2 is SAAADI. The CDR3 coding sequence is TGCGCCAGCAGAGAACTAGCGGGACCCTACAATGAGCAGTTCTTC. Translating gives CASRELAGPYNEQFF.

The rearrangement links TRBV19 to TRBJ2-3; D ambiguous. Germline V gene lookup returns CDR1 LNHDA and CDR2 SQIVND (reference sequence). This CDR3 spans 13 amino acids. Trimming left V 4 bases short and J 5 bases short, with 10 bases between. The DNA for the CDR3 is TGTGCCAGTAGTACGCCCCGAGAAGATACGCAGTATTTT. This sequence encodes CASSTPREDTQYF.

The sample holds many counts of this clone. V and J are TRBV2 and TRBJ1-3; tentative D call: TRBD1 (5 bases). The germline gives CDR1 SNHLY, CDR2 FYNNEI. This CDR3 spans 14 amino acids. The V end was cut by 4 bases, the J end by 3 bases, with 10 bases between. The CDR3 here is CASSGWGLGNTIYF. CDR3 bases: TGTGCCAGCAGTGGGTGGGGACTTGGAAACACCATATATTTT. Full variable domain (rest looked up from reference TRBV2 and TRBJ1-3): EPEVTQTPSHQVTQMGQEVILRCVPISNHLYFYWYRQILGQKVEFLVSFYNNEISEKSEIFDDQFSVERPDGSNFTLKIRSTKLEDSAMYFCASSGWGLGNTIYFGEGSWLTVV.

The chain links TRBV7-2 to TRBJ2-3; 7 bases match TRBD2. The CDR3 is made up of 12 amino acids. The germline V gene encodes CDR1 SGHTA and CDR2 FQGNSA. The trim removed 9 bases at V and 6 bases at J, leaving 6 bases unmatched. CDR3 amino acids: CASGRATDTQYF. The CDR3 DNA sequence: TGTGCCAGTGGGAGGGCCACGGATACGCAGTATTTT.

The rearrangement uses TRBV5-1 and TRBJ2-1; possibly TRBD1 for D (6 bases). V was cut by 3 bases and J by 4 bases, with 11 bases left in between. CDR3 length: 14 residues. The germline CDR1 and CDR2 sequences are SGHRS and YFSETQ. CDR3 protein: CASSSGTQYNEQFF. Written as DNA, the CDR3 is TGCGCCAGCAGCTCAGGGACACAATACAATGAGCAGTTCTTC. Filled out from reference TRBV5-1 and TRBJ2-1, the complete variable domain reads KAGVTQTPRYLIKTRGQQVTLSCSPISGHRSVSWYQQTPGQGLQFLFEYFSETQRNKGNFPGRFSGRQFSNSRSEMNVSTLELGDSALYLCASSSGTQYNEQFFGPGTRLTVL.

V is TRBV9 and J is TRBJ2-1; D uncertain. The V gene lost 3 bases and the J gene lost 0 bases, with 13 bases spanning the gap. Germline CDR1 reads SGDLS; CDR2 reads YYNGEE. There are 16 residues in the CDR3. The DNA for the CDR3 is TGTGCCAGCAGCGCCCTTGGGGATCCCTCCTACAATGAGCAGTTCTTC. Protein: CASSALGDPSYNEQFF. Filled out from reference TRBV9 and TRBJ2-1, the complete variable domain reads DSGVTQTPKHLITATGQRVTLRCSPRSGDLSVYWYQQSLDQGLQFLIQYYNGEERAKGNILERFSAQQFPDLHSELNLSSLELGDSALYFCASSALGDPSYNEQFFGPGTRLTVL.